The sequence of this T cell receptor (beta chain) was determined in a study of OX40 agonist ivuxolimab in advanced cancers. Using immunoSEQ multiplex PCR, the repertoire was profiled, and TCRdb retains in-frame clones only, with some absent. The table shows some 69,000 clones, with approximately 86% occurring only once. Germline values: CDR1 SGHTA, CDR2 FQGTGA. The length of the CDR3 is 12 residues. Deletions cut 5 bases from V and 7 bases from J, with 9 bases between. The sample in question was CD4+ or CD8+ T cells sorted from blood, obtained in a trial of the OX40 agonist ivuxolimab. This TCR was recovered from an adult with an advanced solid tumor such as melanoma, head and neck, liver or kidney cancer. The chain combines TRBV7-3 with TRBJ2-1; D uncertain. The CDR3 loop reads CASSPGGNEQFF. Here the CDR3 DNA reads TGTGCCAGCAGCCCCGGTGGGAATGAGCAGTTCTTC.